This TCR beta chain was captured by sequencing in a study of T cell repertoires in cytomegalovirus infection. Across the whole study: The study used recently identified HLA-C-restricted and well-studied HLA-B-restricted CMV epitopes. Evidence of both CMV infection and a matching HLA type came from public TCR beta signatures.

Using its own MiXCR run on the reads, TCRdb lists one record per CDR3 protein. Of hundreds of thousands of distinct CDR3 sequences listed, 30% to 35% are singletons. This clonotype was detected a few times. Antigen specificity is unknown. General observations from the study: The ex vivo response was dominated by HLA-C-restricted CMV-specific TCR beta clonotypes.

Germline lookup yields CDR1 MGHRA and CDR2 YSYEKL. V was trimmed by 3 bases and J by 3 bases, leaving 10 bases between them. The CDR3 length is 14 residues. The sample here was cultured PBMCs, taken from culture after CMV antigen stimulation. This clonotype originated in a human donor in good health (CMV status not recorded). Some clones in this sample may be carry-over from other donors' samples. The chain recombines TRBV4-1 with TRBJ2-3; weak D call: TRBD2 (5 bases). CDR3 in amino acids: CASSHRRETDTQYF. CDR3 DNA sequence: TGCGCCAGCAGCCATAGACGGGAAACAGATACGCAGTATTTT.